These 11 T cell receptor beta chains were sequenced from one sample in a study of blood T cell repertoires in COVID-19. Data came from immunoSEQ multiplex PCR; TCRdb stores just in-frame clones and leaves some out. The sample lists roughly 190,000 clones, around 80% occurring once. The sample consisted of peripheral blood. These receptor sequences come from a man over 45 with active or convalescent COVID-19.

This clone has just one count. The chain is built from TRBV19 and TRBJ2-5; 11 bases map to TRBD1. The germline V gene encodes CDR1 LNHDA and CDR2 SQIVND (reference sequence). The CDR3 has 16 amino acids. The ends lost 1 base at V and 4 bases at J; junction bases unmatched: 5. CDR3 DNA sequence: TGTGCCAGTAGTATAGCCAGGACAGGGGGCGGAGAGACCCAGTACTTC. Protein sequence: CASSIARTGGGETQYF.

This clone was observed a single time. The rearrangement links TRBV4-2 to TRBJ2-1; possible D gene TRBD2, 6 bases. The CDR3 runs to 15 residues. V lost 2 bases and J lost 4, with 12 bases in between. The germline CDR1 and CDR2 sequences are LGHNA and YNFKEQ. The CDR3 DNA reads TGTGCCAGCAGCCAATCGGGAGTGGGGTACAATGAGCAGTTCTTC. Translated: CASSQSGVGYNEQFF.

The chain is built from TRBV18 and TRBJ2-7; no firm D call. Trimming took 2 bases from V and 3 from J, leaving 11 bases between them. The CDR3 runs to 14 residues. Germline lookup yields CDR1 KGHSH and CDR2 LQKENI. In DNA, the CDR3 is TGTGCCAGCTCACCAGGGCCGGCCCTCTACGAGCAGTACTTC. Its protein product is CASSPGPALYEQYF.

The CDR3 sequence: CASRRRDTYSYEQYF. The CDR3 coding sequence is TGTGCCAGCAGGAGACGGGACACCTACTCCTACGAGCAGTACTTC. The V and J genes are TRBV6-5 and TRBJ2-7; weak D call: TRBD1 (6 bases). Germline V lookup: CDR1 MNHEY, CDR2 SVGAGI. The CDR3 extends over 15 amino acids. V lost 6 bases and J 0 bases, leaving 15 bases between the germline ends.

V is TRBV5-1 and J is TRBJ1-2; 7 bases match TRBD1. Trimming cost V 4 bases and J 6 bases; bases outside gene matches: 3. CDR1 and CDR2 (germline): SGHRS, YFSETQ. This CDR3 spans 12 amino acids. The CDR3 nucleotides are TGCGCCAGCAGCGTTCAGGGGGATGGCTACACCTTC. This translates into CASSVQGDGYTF.

The chain has TRBV2 and TRBJ2-7; D remains unclear. Germline V gene data show CDR1 as SNHLY and CDR2 as FYNNEI. The CDR3 has 12 amino acids. The ends were cut back, 7 bases at V and 4 bases at J, with 11 bases in the middle. The CDR3 protein is CASTDNLYEQYF. In nucleotides, the CDR3 is TGTGCCAGCACCGACAATCTTTACGAGCAGTACTTC.

Here the CDR3 reads CASSVATPGANVLTF. The DNA of the CDR3 is TGTGCCAGCAGCGTAGCTACTCCTGGGGCCAACGTCCTGACTTTC. This sequence joins TRBV9 and TRBJ2-6; D call uncertain. The CDR3 loop spans 15 amino acids. The germline gives CDR1 SGDLS, CDR2 YYNGEE. Trimming left V 0 bases short and J 2 bases short, with 6 bases between.

This clone appeared a few times. The chain combines TRBV19 with TRBJ1-2, with a weak D call TRBD1 (5 bases). CDR1 LNHDA and CDR2 SQIVND come from the germline V gene (reference sequence). The CDR3 is 13 amino acids. Trimming shortened V by 7 bases and J by 5 bases, and 14 bases separated the two germline ends. The CDR3 sequence: CASNGGPPYGYTF. CDR3 nucleotide sequence: TGTGCCAGTAACGGGGGTCCGCCTTATGGCTACACCTTC.

The chain couples TRBV20-1 to TRBJ2-2; 10 bases agree with TRBD2. CDR1 is DFQATT, CDR2 SNEGSKA, per germline (reference sequence). Trimming removed 3 bases from V and 1 base from J; junction bases left unmatched: 8. The CDR3 has 17 residues. The CDR3 spells CSASTPSGGLNTGELFF. Written as DNA, the CDR3 is TGCAGTGCTAGTACTCCTAGCGGGGGACTGAACACCGGGGAGCTGTTTTTT.

The chain employs TRBV20-1 and TRBJ1-2, with D uncertain. The CDR3 sequence is 11 residues long. V was trimmed by 3 bases and J by 4 bases, leaving 6 bases between them. Germline CDR1 is DFQATT and CDR2 is SNEGSKA (reference sequence). CDR3 DNA sequence: TGCAGTGCTAGGAGAGGCTATGGCTACACCTTC. Its protein product is CSARRGYGYTF.

Here the CDR3 reads CASSPLGQVMNTEAFF. CDR3 bases: TGTGCCAGCAGTCCCCTGGGACAGGTCATGAACACTGAAGCTTTCTTT. This sequence joins TRBV6-2 or TRBV6-3 and TRBJ1-1; 8 nucleotides line up with TRBD1. Losses at the gene ends were 5 bases for V and 0 bases for J; bases not matched to a gene: 8. CDR3 length: 16 amino acids. Germline CDR1 MNHEY, CDR2 SVGEGT.